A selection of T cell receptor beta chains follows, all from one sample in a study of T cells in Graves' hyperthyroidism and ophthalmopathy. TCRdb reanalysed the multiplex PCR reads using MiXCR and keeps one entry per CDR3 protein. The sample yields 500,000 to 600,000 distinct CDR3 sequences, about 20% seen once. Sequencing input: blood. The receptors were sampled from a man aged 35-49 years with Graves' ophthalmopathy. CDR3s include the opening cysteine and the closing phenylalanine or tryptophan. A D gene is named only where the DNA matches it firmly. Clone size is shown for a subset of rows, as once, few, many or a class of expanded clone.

CDR3 DNA: TGTGCCAGTCTATCGACAGGGGGAGTGAACACTGAAGCTTTCTTT
CDR3 protein: CASLSTGGVNTEAFF
V gene: TRBV19
clone size: -
D gene: TRBD1
J gene: TRBJ1-1

CDR3 DNA: TGTGCCAGCAGCTTAAAGGGGTCGGGGGGCCCTTCCTACGAGCAGTACTTC
CDR3 protein: CASSLKGSGGPSYEQYF
V gene: TRBV7-3
clone size: few
D gene: -
J gene: TRBJ2-7

CDR3 DNA: TGCAGTGCTACCCGGACAGGGGGCGACACCGGGGAGCTGTTTTTT
CDR3 protein: CSATRTGGDTGELFF
V gene: TRBV20-1
clone size: many
D gene: TRBD1
J gene: TRBJ2-2

CDR3 DNA: TGTGCCAGCAGTGAAGCGCTCTTGTCCCTCTCCTACGAGCAGTACTTC
CDR3 protein: CASSEALLSLSYEQYF
V gene: TRBV2
clone size: many
D gene: -
J gene: TRBJ2-7

CDR3 DNA: TGTGCCAGCAGTTACCCCTCGACAGATCTGAACACAGATACGCAGTATTTT
CDR3 protein: CASSYPSTDLNTDTQYF
V gene: TRBV6-2/TRBV6-3
clone size: -
D gene: -
J gene: TRBJ2-3

CDR3 DNA: TGTGCCAGCAGCCCCGCCGGGACGCCCAACAATGAGCAGTTCTTC
CDR3 protein: CASSPAGTPNNEQFF
V gene: TRBV14
clone size: -
D gene: -
J gene: TRBJ2-1

CDR3 DNA: TGTGCCACCGACAGAGGCGAGCAGTACTTC
CDR3 protein: CATDRGEQYF
V gene: TRBV2
clone size: many
D gene: -
J gene: TRBJ2-7

CDR3 DNA: TGTGCCAGCAGTTATCCAGGAAGGGGCACTGAAGCTTTCTTT
CDR3 protein: CASSYPGRGTEAFF
V gene: TRBV6-2/TRBV6-3
clone size: few
D gene: -
J gene: TRBJ1-1

CDR3 DNA: TGCGCCAGCAGCCTTACCCCGAGCGGGAGGACAGATACGCAGTATTTT
CDR3 protein: CASSLTPSGRTDTQYF
V gene: TRBV4-1
clone size: -
D gene: TRBD2
J gene: TRBJ2-3

CDR3 DNA: TGCAGCGTCGAACGCGGCGCGACAGGGGGTTTCGAGCAGTACTTC
CDR3 protein: CSVERGATGGFEQYF
V gene: TRBV29-1
clone size: few
D gene: TRBD1
J gene: TRBJ2-7

CDR3 DNA: TGTGCCAGCAGTTATTGGGATTCACCCCTCCACTTT
CDR3 protein: CASSYWDSPLHF
V gene: TRBV6-5
clone size: few
D gene: -
J gene: TRBJ1-6

CDR3 DNA: TGCAGTGCTAGTCTGGTGGGGCAAGCGGCGAACACCGGGGAGCTGTTTTTT
CDR3 protein: CSASLVGQAANTGELFF
V gene: TRBV20-1
clone size: -
D gene: -
J gene: TRBJ2-2

CDR3 DNA: TGTGCCTGGAGCGACGCACGGACGCTCTATAGCAATCAGCCCCAGCATTTT
CDR3 protein: CAWSDARTLYSNQPQHF
V gene: TRBV30
clone size: many
D gene: -
J gene: TRBJ1-5

CDR3 DNA: TGTGCCAGCTCACCACTTCCCAGGGGTCAGCCCCAGCATTTT
CDR3 protein: CASSPLPRGQPQHF
V gene: TRBV18
clone size: few
D gene: -
J gene: TRBJ1-5

CDR3 DNA: TGCAGTGCTAGTTTCAGGGGGCAAGGAGAGACCCAGTACTTC
CDR3 protein: CSASFRGQGETQYF
V gene: TRBV20-1
clone size: many
D gene: TRBD1
J gene: TRBJ2-5

CDR3 DNA: TGTGCCAGCAGTTACTCTGGGTCAGGGGTTATCTACGAGCAGTACTTC
CDR3 protein: CASSYSGSGVIYEQYF
V gene: TRBV6-5
clone size: -
D gene: -
J gene: TRBJ2-7

CDR3 DNA: TGTGCCACCAGCAGAGGGAACAGGGTCCCGGGGAATGAGCAGTTCTTC
CDR3 protein: CATSRGNRVPGNEQFF
V gene: TRBV15
clone size: -
D gene: -
J gene: TRBJ2-1

CDR3 DNA: TGTGCCAGCATTAGAAGACAGGACGATTTGAACACTGAAGCTTTCTTT
CDR3 protein: CASIRRQDDLNTEAFF
V gene: TRBV6-1
clone size: few
D gene: -
J gene: TRBJ1-1

CDR3 DNA: TGTGCCAGCAGCTCCTGGGGCGACCTTAACGAGCAGTACTTC
CDR3 protein: CASSSWGDLNEQYF
V gene: TRBV7-9
clone size: -
D gene: -
J gene: TRBJ2-7

CDR3 DNA: TGCAGTGCTAGGCTACCCCGGACCAGAGTAGGCACAGATACGCAGTATTTT
CDR3 protein: CSARLPRTRVGTDTQYF
V gene: TRBV20-1
clone size: -
D gene: -
J gene: TRBJ2-3

CDR3 DNA: TGTGCCAGCAGTAAAAGACTAGCGGTCTCCTACGAGCAGTACTTC
CDR3 protein: CASSKRLAVSYEQYF
V gene: TRBV12-3/TRBV12-4
clone size: -
D gene: TRBD2
J gene: TRBJ2-7

CDR3 DNA: TGTGCCAGCAGTTCCTTAACTGGGGCCAACGTCCTGACTTTC
CDR3 protein: CASSSLTGANVLTF
V gene: TRBV28
clone size: many
D gene: -
J gene: TRBJ2-6

CDR3 DNA: TGTGCCAGCAGTGAAGAGGGCAGCTTCCCGCTCTATGGCTACACCTTC
CDR3 protein: CASSEEGSFPLYGYTF
V gene: TRBV6-1
clone size: many
D gene: -
J gene: TRBJ1-2

CDR3 DNA: TGTGCCAGCAGCGTAGGGGGGAATCAAGAGACCCAGTACTTC
CDR3 protein: CASSVGGNQETQYF
V gene: TRBV9
clone size: few
D gene: -
J gene: TRBJ2-5